One sample yielded the 5 T cell receptor beta chains listed below, sequenced in a study of T cell changes during pregnancy in multiple sclerosis. TCRdb's table, derived via immunoSEQ multiplex PCR, lists solely in-frame clones and lacks some. Counted here are about 38,000 clones, about 90% occurring once; the ten biggest clones make up around 0.4%. The sample was CD4+ T cells from peripheral blood mononuclear cells, taken after pregnancy. These receptors were taken from a female donor in good health, enrolled as a control in a pregnancy study.

The V and J genes are TRBV29-1 and TRBJ2-1; 8 bases line up with TRBD1. J was trimmed by 11 bases and V by 4 bases; bases with no gene match: 7. The germline CDR1 and CDR2 sequences are SQVTM and ANQGSEA. The length of the CDR3 is 12 residues. The CDR3 is CSVGGDRLKQFF. CDR3 DNA: TGCAGCGTTGGGGGGGACAGGCTGAAGCAGTTCTTC.

The chain combines TRBV7-9 with TRBJ2-5, with D tentatively TRBD1 (5 bases). This CDR3 spans 14 amino acids. Germline-derived CDR1 and CDR2 are SEHNR and FQNEAQ (reference sequence). The ends were cut back, 3 bases at V and 4 bases at J, with 12 bases in the middle. The CDR3 loop reads CASSFPGRRETQYF. The CDR3, as DNA: TGTGCCAGCAGCTTTCCAGGGCGTCGAGAGACCCAGTACTTC.

In this sample, this clone turned up a few times. The rearrangement uses TRBV9 and TRBJ2-5; 10 bases line up with TRBD2. V gave up 1 base and J gave up 4 bases; unmatched junction bases: 7. The CDR3 spans 16 residues. The germline V gene encodes CDR1 SGDLS and CDR2 YYNGEE. For the CDR3, the DNA is TGTGCCAGCAGCGTAAGAAGCGGGGGGGTAGGAGAGACCCAGTACTTC. This gives the protein CASSVRSGGVGETQYF.

Here the CDR3 DNA reads TGTGCCAGCAGCTCCCAGGTAGCGGGAGTTCTGGGCGGGGAGCTGTTTTTT. Amino acid sequence: CASSSQVAGVLGGELFF. The V call is TRBV9, the J call TRBJ2-2; 9 nucleotides agree with TRBD2. The CDR3 loop spans 17 amino acids. In germline, CDR1 is SGDLS, CDR2 YYNGEE. Trimming removed 4 bases from V and 7 bases from J; junction bases left unmatched: 14.

The rearrangement links TRBV7-9 to TRBJ1-1; weak D call: TRBD1 (6 bases). The germline gives CDR1 SEHNR, CDR2 FQNEAQ (reference sequence). The V end lost 0 bases, the J end lost 9 bases, and 14 bases lay between the germline ends. The CDR3 extends over 14 amino acids. The DNA for the CDR3 is TGTGCCAGCAGCTTAGCGCGGGGAGGGGGGCAAGCTTTCTTT. It encodes CASSLARGGGQAFF.